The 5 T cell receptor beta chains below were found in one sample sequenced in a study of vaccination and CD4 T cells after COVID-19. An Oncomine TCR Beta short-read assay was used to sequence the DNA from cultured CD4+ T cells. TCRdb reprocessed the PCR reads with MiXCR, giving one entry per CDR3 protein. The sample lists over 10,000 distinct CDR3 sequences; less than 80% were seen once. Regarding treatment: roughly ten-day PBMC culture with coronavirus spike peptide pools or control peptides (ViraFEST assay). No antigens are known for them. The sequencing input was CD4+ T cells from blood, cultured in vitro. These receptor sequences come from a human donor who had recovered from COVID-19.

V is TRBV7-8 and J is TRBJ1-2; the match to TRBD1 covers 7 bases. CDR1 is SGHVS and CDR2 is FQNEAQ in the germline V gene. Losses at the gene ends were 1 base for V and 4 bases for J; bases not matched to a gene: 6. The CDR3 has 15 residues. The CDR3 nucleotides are TGTGCCAGCAGCTTAGGAAGCCAGGGGGGCTATGGCTACACCTTC. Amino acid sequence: CASSLGSQGGYGYTF.

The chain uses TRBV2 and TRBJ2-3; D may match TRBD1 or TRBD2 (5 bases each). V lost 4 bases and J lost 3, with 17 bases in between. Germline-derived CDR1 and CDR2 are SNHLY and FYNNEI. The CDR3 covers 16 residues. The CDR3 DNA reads TGTGCCAGCAGTGGAGGGGTGGGTCACGGGACAGATACGCAGTATTTT. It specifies CASSGGVGHGTDTQYF.

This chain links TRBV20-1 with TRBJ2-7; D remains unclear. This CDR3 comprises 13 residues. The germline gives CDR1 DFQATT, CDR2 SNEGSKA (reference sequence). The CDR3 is CSVATRMSYEQYF. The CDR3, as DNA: TGCAGCGTCGCTACTCGGATGTCCTACGAGCAGTACTTC.

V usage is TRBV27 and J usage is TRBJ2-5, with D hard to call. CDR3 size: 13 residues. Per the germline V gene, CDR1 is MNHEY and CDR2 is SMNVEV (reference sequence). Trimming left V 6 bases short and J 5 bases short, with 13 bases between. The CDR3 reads CASRVVAEETQYF. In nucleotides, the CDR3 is TGTGCCAGCAGGGTGGTGGCTGAGGAGACCCAGTACTTC.

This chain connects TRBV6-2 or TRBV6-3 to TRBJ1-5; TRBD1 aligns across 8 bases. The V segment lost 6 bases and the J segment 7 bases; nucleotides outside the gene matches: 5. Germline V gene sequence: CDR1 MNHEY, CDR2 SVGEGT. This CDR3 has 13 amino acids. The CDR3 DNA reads TGTGCCAGCAGCGGACAGGGCTACCAGCCCCAGCATTTT. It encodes CASSGQGYQPQHF.